Presented here are 7 T cell receptor beta chains from one specimen sequenced in a study of blood T cell repertoires in COVID-19. The method was immunoSEQ multiplex PCR; TCRdb's version includes in-frame clones alone and lacks a portion of them. The table lists 100,000 or so clones, about 88% of them singletons. Sequenced material: peripheral blood. These receptors came from a young man in a cohort sampled during active COVID-19.

The chain combines TRBV21-1 with TRBJ1-5. TRBV21-1 is termed a pseudogene. The CDR3 totals 14 residues. The chain's CDR3 is CASTVGGANQPQHF. The CDR3 nucleotides read TGTGCCAGCACCGTTGGCGGGGCAAATCAGCCCCAGCATTTT.

This sequence joins TRBV3-1 (or the pseudogene TRBV3-2) and TRBJ1-2; D may be TRBD1 (6 bases). The ends were cut back, 0 bases at V and 7 bases at J, with 15 bases in the middle. The CDR3 has 15 amino acids. Germline-derived CDR1 and CDR2 are LGHDT and YNNKEL (reference sequence). The CDR3 protein is CASSQDSLGGGGYTF. CDR3 sequence (DNA): TGTGCCAGCAGCCAAGACAGTTTAGGGGGGGGTGGCTACACCTTC.

This chain connects TRBV7-2 to TRBJ1-6; D is ambiguous. Germline-derived CDR1 and CDR2 are SGHTA and FQGNSA. Trimming removed 1 base from V and 9 bases from J, with 19 bases in between. The CDR3 has 17 amino acids. DNA for the CDR3: TGTGCCAGCAGCTTAGTATTGCCCGCCTTCGAGGGTTCACCCCTCCACTTT. Amino acid sequence: CASSLVLPAFEGSPLHF.

The chain couples TRBV7-9 to TRBJ1-1, with a tentative D call TRBD1 (5 bases). The germline V gene has CDR1 SEHNR and CDR2 FQNEAQ (reference sequence). The CDR3 is made up of 16 amino acids. V lost 1 base and J 2 bases, leaving 14 bases between the germline ends. CDR3: CASSLGQGAGNTEAFF. DNA of the CDR3: TGTGCCAGCAGCTTAGGTCAGGGAGCGGGTAACACTGAAGCTTTCTTT.

DNA of the CDR3: TGTGCCAGCAAACGGACAGGGGGTTACTATGGCTACACCTTC. Protein product: CASKRTGGYYGYTF. The chain recombines TRBV27 with TRBJ1-2, with 10 bases lining up with TRBD1. The V and J ends lost 7 bases and 3 bases, in that order; junction bases with no gene match: 5. Per germline, CDR1 MNHEY and CDR2 SMNVEV (reference sequence). CDR3 length equals 14 residues.

V and J are TRBV6-2 or TRBV6-3 and TRBJ2-7, with 7 bases fitting TRBD1. Germline V gene sequence: CDR1 MNHEY, CDR2 SVGEGT. The CDR3 contains 15 residues. The V and J ends lost 6 bases and 2 bases, in that order; junction bases with no gene match: 10. As DNA, the CDR3 is TGTGCCAGCAGCAACGACAGGGTTACCACCTACGAGCAGTACTTC. This sequence encodes CASSNDRVTTYEQYF.

The chain links TRBV25-1 to TRBJ2-1; D is perhaps TRBD1 (5 bases). The V end lost 1 base, the J end lost 2 bases, and 9 bases lay between the germline ends. The CDR3 totals 15 residues. The germline CDR1 and CDR2 sequences are MGHDK and SYGVNS. This CDR3 reads CASSESPGTYNEQFF. In nucleotides, the CDR3 is TGTGCCAGCAGTGAATCCCCAGGGACCTACAATGAGCAGTTCTTC. The whole variable domain, remainder taken from reference TRBV25-1 and TRBJ2-1, is EADIYQTPRYLVIGTGKKITLECSQTMGHDKMYWYQQDPGMELHLIHYSYGVNSTEKGDLSSESTVSRIRTEHFPLTLESARPSHTSQYLCASSESPGTYNEQFFGPGTRLTVL.